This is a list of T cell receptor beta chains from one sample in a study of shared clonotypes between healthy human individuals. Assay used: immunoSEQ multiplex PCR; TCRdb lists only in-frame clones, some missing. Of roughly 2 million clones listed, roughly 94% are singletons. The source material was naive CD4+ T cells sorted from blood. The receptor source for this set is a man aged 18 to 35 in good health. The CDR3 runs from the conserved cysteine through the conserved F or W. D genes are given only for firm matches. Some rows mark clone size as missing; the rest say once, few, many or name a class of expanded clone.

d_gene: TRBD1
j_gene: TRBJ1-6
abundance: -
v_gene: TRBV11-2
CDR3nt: TGTGCCAGCAGCGTCTCCGGGACAGGGAATTCACCCCTCCACTTT
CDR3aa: CASSVSGTGNSPLHF

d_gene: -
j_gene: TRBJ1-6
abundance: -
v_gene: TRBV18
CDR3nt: TGTGCCAGCTCACCAATGGGCAATAATTCACCCCTCCACTTT
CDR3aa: CASSPMGNNSPLHF

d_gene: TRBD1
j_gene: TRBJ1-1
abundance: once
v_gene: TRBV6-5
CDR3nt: TGTGCCAGCAGCCTCAGGGGGCATGGAACTGAAGCTTTCTTT
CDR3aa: CASSLRGHGTEAFF

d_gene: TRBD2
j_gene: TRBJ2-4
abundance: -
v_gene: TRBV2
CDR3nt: TGTGCCAGCGGTCTAGCGGGAGTTTTGAACATTCAGTACTTC
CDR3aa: CASGLAGVLNIQYF

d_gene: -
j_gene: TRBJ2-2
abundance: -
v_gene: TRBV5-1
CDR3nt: TGCGCCAGCAGCTTGGGAAACACCGGGGAGCTGTTTTTT
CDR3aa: CASSLGNTGELFF

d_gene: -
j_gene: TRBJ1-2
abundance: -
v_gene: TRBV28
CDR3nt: TGTGCCAGCAGGAGTAGACAGCCAAATTCAGACTATGGCTACACCTTC
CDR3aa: CASRSRQPNSDYGYTF

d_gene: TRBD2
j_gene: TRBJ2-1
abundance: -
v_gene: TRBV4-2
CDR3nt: TGTGCCAGCAGCCAAAGCGGGGTTCCCTACAATGAGCAGTTCTTC
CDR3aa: CASSQSGVPYNEQFF

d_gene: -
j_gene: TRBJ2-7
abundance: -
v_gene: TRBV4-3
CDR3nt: TGCGCCAGCAGCCAAGATGAGAACAGTATCTACGAGCAGTACTTC
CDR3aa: CASSQDENSIYEQYF

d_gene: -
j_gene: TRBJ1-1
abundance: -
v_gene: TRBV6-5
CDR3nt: TGTGCCAGCAGTTACACCCGGGGGTCCACAACCGAAGCTTTCTTT
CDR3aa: CASSYTRGSTTEAFF

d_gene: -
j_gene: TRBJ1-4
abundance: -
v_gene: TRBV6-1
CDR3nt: TGTGCCAGCAGATCCCAGACAACTAATGAAAAACTGTTTTTT
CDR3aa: CASRSQTTNEKLFF

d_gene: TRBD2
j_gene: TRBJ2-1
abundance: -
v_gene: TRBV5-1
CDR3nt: TGCGCCAGCAGCTTGGATTTCGCTAGCGGGAGAAATGAGCAGTTCTTC
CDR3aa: CASSLDFASGRNEQFF

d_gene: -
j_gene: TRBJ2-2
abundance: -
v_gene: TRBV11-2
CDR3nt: TGTGCCAGCGGCCCGAGAAATACCGGGGAGCTGTTTTTT
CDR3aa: CASGPRNTGELFF

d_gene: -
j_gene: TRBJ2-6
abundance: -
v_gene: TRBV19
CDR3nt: TGTGCCAGTAGTAGAAGGGGATACTCTGGGGCCAACGTCCTGACTTTC
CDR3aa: CASSRRGYSGANVLTF

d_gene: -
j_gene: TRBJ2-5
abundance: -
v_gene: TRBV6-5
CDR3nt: TGTGCCAGCAGTCCGGGATTGCAAGAGACCCAGTACTTC
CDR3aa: CASSPGLQETQYF

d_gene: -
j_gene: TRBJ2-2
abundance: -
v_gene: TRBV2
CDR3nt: TGTGCCAGCAGTGAACCTCCGCGGACCCCCAACACCGGGGAGCTGTTTTTT
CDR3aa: CASSEPPRTPNTGELFF

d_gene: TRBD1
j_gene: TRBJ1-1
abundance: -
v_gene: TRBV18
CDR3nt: TGTGCCAGCTCACTTACTCCGGGACAGGGGGGCACTGAAGCTTTCTTT
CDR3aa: CASSLTPGQGGTEAFF

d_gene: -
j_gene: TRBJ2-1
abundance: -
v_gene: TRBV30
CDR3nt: TGTGCCTGGAGCGGGAAGGTATATGAGCAGTTCTTC
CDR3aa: CAWSGKVYEQFF

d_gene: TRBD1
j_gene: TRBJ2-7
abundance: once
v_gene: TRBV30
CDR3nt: TGTGCCTGGAGCGGGACAGGGTTTGCCTACGAGCAGTACTTC
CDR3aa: CAWSGTGFAYEQYF

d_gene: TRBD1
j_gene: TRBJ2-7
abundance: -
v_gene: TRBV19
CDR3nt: TGTGCCAGTAGTCCCTGGGACAGGCCACCCTACGAGCAGTACTTC
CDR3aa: CASSPWDRPPYEQYF

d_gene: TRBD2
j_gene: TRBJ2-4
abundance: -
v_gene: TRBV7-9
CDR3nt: TGTGCCAGCAGCCCTGTAGCGGGCGTTAAAAACATTCAGTACTTC
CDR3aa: CASSPVAGVKNIQYF

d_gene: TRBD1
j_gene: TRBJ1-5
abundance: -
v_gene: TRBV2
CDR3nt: TGTGCCAGCAGTTTCCAGGGGGATCAGCCCCAGCATTTT
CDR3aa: CASSFQGDQPQHF

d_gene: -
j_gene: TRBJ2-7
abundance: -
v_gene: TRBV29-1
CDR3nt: TGCAGCGTTGAAAGTGCAGGCCCAAACTACGAGCAGTACTTC
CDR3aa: CSVESAGPNYEQYF

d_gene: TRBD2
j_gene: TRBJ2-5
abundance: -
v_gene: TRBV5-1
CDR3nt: TGCGCCAGCAGCACCGGACTAGCGGGGGGTCATGTGACCCAGTACTTC
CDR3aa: CASSTGLAGGHVTQYF

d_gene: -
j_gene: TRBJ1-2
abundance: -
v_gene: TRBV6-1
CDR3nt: TGTGCCAGCAGCCAGCAGGGACCTGTCACCTTC
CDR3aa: CASSQQGPVTF

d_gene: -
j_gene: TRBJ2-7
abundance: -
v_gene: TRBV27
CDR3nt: TGTGCCAGCAGTCGGACGGGGTCCTACGAGCAGTACTTC
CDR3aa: CASSRTGSYEQYF

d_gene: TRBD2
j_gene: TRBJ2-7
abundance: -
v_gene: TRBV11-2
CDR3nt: TGTGCCAGCAGCCTCAGCGGGGCCAGGAACTACGAGCAGTACTTC
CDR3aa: CASSLSGARNYEQYF

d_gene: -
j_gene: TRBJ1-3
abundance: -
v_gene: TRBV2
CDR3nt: TGTGCCAGCAGTCCTTATGCGGCCTTATATTTT
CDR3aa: CASSPYAALYF

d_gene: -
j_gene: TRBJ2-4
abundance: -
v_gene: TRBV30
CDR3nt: TGTGCCTGGAGCAGGGCTGGGGCCAAAAACATTCAGTACTTC
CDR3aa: CAWSRAGAKNIQYF

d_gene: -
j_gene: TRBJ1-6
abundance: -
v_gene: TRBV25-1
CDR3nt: TGTGCCAGCAGTGGCGGGACCGCCAATTCACCCCTCCACTTT
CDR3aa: CASSGGTANSPLHF

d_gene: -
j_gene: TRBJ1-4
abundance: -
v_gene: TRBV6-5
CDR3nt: TGTGCCAGCAGTTACTCGGGGAATGAAAAACTGTTTTTT
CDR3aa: CASSYSGNEKLFF

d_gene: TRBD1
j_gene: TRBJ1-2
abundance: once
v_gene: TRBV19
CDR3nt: TGTGCCAGTAGAGACAGGGGATACGGCTACACCTTC
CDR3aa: CASRDRGYGYTF

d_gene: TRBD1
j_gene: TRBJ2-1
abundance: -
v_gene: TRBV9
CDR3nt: TGTGCCAGCAGCGTAGGAAGTTTTGGGACAGAAGAGCAGTTCTTC
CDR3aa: CASSVGSFGTEEQFF

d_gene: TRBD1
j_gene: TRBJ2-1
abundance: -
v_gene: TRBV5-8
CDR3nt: TGTGCCAGCAGCGACGGACAGGGATGGCTCAATGAGCAGTTCTTC
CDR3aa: CASSDGQGWLNEQFF

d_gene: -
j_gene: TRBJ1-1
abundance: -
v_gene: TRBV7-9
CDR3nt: TGTGCCAGCACCCTAGGAGGGGTGAACACTGAAGCTTTCTTT
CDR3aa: CASTLGGVNTEAFF

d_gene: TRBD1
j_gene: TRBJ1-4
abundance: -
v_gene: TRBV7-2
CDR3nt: TGTGCCAGCAGCTCAGGGGGCAGGGTTGACGAAAAACTGTTTTTT
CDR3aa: CASSSGGRVDEKLFF

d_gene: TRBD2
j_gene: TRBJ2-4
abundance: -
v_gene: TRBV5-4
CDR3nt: TGTGCCAGCAGCTTGGCCGCTAGCGGGATAAACGGGGGCAAAAACATTCAGTACTTC
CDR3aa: CASSLAASGINGGKNIQYF

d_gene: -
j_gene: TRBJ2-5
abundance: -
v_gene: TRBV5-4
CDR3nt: TGTGCCAGCAGCTTATACGGCAACACAAGAGTGACCCAGTACTTC
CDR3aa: CASSLYGNTRVTQYF

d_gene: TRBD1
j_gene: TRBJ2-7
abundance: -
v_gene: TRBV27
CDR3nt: TGTGCCAGCAGTTACGACTACCGGACAGGGGGAACCTACGAGCAGTACTTC
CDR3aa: CASSYDYRTGGTYEQYF

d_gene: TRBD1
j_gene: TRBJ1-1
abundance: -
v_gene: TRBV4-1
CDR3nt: TGCGCCAGCAGCCAAGACGACAGGGGTGGCACTGAAGCTTTCTTT
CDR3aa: CASSQDDRGGTEAFF

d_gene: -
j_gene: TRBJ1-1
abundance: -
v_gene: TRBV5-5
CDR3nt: TGTGCCAGCAGCTTCTTCCCGGGGACTGAAGCTTTCTTT
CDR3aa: CASSFFPGTEAFF

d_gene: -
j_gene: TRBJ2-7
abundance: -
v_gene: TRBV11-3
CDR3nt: TGTGCCAGCAATCCTATTGGGGCGGACCCCTACGAGCAGTACTTC
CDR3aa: CASNPIGADPYEQYF

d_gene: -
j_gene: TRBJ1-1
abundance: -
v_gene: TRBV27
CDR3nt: TGTGCCAGCAGTTCTGGACAGATAATGAACACTGAAGCTTTCTTT
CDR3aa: CASSSGQIMNTEAFF

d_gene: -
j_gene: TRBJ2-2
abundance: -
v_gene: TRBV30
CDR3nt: TGTGCCTGGGGCGTTCAGGGTCGAGCGAACACCGGGGAGCTGTTTTTT
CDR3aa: CAWGVQGRANTGELFF

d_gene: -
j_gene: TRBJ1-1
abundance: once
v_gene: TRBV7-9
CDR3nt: TGTGCCAGCAGCTTTGAGGGACGGTCGAGTGCTTTCTTT
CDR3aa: CASSFEGRSSAFF

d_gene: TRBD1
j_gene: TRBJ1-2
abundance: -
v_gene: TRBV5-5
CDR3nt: TGTGCCAGCAGCTTGGATGACAGGGGGCCATGGGGCTACACCTTC
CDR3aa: CASSLDDRGPWGYTF

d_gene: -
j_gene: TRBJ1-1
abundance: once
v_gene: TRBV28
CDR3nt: TGTGCCAGCAGTTTTCATGGACAGCTTAACACTGAAGCTTTCTTT
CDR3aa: CASSFHGQLNTEAFF

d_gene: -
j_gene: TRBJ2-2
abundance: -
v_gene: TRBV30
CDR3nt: TGTGCCTGGAGGGGACGGGCGGTATCCACCGGGGAGCTGTTTTTT
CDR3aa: CAWRGRAVSTGELFF